Here is one TCR beta chain with its context. The sample originates from a study of blood T cell repertoires in COVID-19. Two negative PCRs, clearance, or symptom resolution had been documented for recovered Cohort 3 donors. Profiling relied on immunoSEQ multiplex PCR, and the TCRdb table lists in-frame clones only, not all of them. The table records about 400,000 clones, roughly nine tenths of them present only once. The sample taken for sequencing was PBMCs or T cells enriched from blood (not recorded which). This TCR came from a woman in her 30s who had recovered from COVID-19.

CDR3 in DNA: TGTGCCAGCATCAGCTACACAGGGGGCTCTGGGTACACTGAAGCTTTCTTT. Residues: CASISYTGGSGYTEAFF. The chain carries TRBV7-9 and TRBJ1-1; 9 nucleotides agree with TRBD1. Unmatched junction bases numbered 15, after V lost 7 bases and J lost 3 bases. Germline V gives CDR1 SEHNR, CDR2 FQNEAQ (reference sequence). This CDR3 spans 17 amino acids.